This T cell receptor beta chain derives from a study of T cells expressing NK-cell markers. At the level of the study: It was sorted CD3+CD56+NKG2C+, CD3+CD56+NKG2C- and CD3+CD56-NKG2C+ T cells that supplied the TCR beta repertoires. Among the eight sequenced donors, seven tested HCMV-seropositive and one tested seronegative.

Whole-study results and caveats: Of CD8+ T cells, about 1.0-8% belonged to dominant NKG2C+ clonotypes in roughly 6 donors.

With UMIs, 5'RACE template switching was used to make TCR beta cDNA. TCRdb reanalyzed the 5' RACE reads, giving one entry per CDR3 protein sequence and no DNA. This table holds under 500,000 distinct CDR3 sequences. Details on this clonotype: The antigen remains undetermined.

The CDR3 covers 14 residues. Germline loops: CDR1 DFQATT, CDR2 SNEGSKA (reference sequence). This clonotype was sampled from a woman between 18 and 70 years old in good health. The chain recombines TRBV20-1 with TRBJ2-1; TCRdb's D call, TRBD2, is unchecked because there is no DNA. The sample comprised blood T cells: a sorted CD56 or NKG2C T cell subset, CD4+ or CD8+ T cells, or bulk PBMC T cells (not recorded which). The CDR3 spells CSAPTSGDYNEQFF.